This TCR beta chain was observed in a study of blood T cell repertoires in COVID-19. Authors' analysis steps: For nucleated cells, counts were estimated from reference gene primer amplification. The data were produced by immunoSEQ multiplex PCR, yet TCRdb's version contains in-frame clones alone and is incomplete. V and J calls and clone size are as listed in that table; D and trimming were resolved from the DNA. The data hold approximately 150,000 clones, with roughly nine tenths observed a single time. The CDR3 totals 13 residues. Germline CDR1 reads SGHTA; CDR2 reads FQGTGA. V lost 3 bases to trimming and J lost 4 bases, with 9 bases between them.

This clonotype originated in a human donor with COVID-19, enrolled during active disease. The donor label of this sample is uncertain. Sequenced material: peripheral blood. The chain links TRBV7-3 to TRBJ1-1, with D possibly matching TRBD1 (5 bases). CDR3 coding DNA: TGTGCCAGCAGCTTCGGGGGGGTCACTGAAGCTTTCTTT. Its translation is CASSFGGVTEAFF. Variable domain in full (rest from reference TRBV7-3 and TRBJ1-1): GAGVSQTPSNKVTEKGKYVELRCDPISGHTALYWYRQSLGQGPEFLIYFQGTGAADDSGLPNDRFFAVRPEGSVSTLKIQRTERGDSAVYLCASSFGGVTEAFFGQGTRLTVV.